This T cell receptor beta chain was observed in a study of control samples from healthy donors and cancer patients. Profiling relied on immunoSEQ multiplex PCR, and the TCRdb table lists in-frame clones only, not all of them. This sample has around 200,000 clones, with 90% to 95% found just once. CDR1 is LGHDT and CDR2 is YNNKEL in the germline V gene (reference sequence). The CDR3 contains 15 residues. The ends were cut back, 2 bases at V and 5 bases at J, with 15 bases in the middle. The chain employs TRBV3-1 (or the pseudogene TRBV3-2) and TRBJ2-5, with D perhaps matching TRBD2 (6 bases). This TCR derives from a man aged 50 to 60 in good health. Sample: blood. The chain's CDR3 is CASSQRRVVGETQYF. In DNA, the CDR3 is TGTGCCAGCAGCCAACGGAGGGTAGTCGGCGAGACCCAGTACTTC.